This paragraph reports one TCR beta chain. Its antigen is unknown. TCRdb itself ran the reads through MiXCR, one entry per CDR3 protein. The table lists 680,000 or so distinct CDR3 sequences, around 31% of them singletons. The sample is drawn from a study of T cell repertoires in cytomegalovirus infection. Study-wide background: HLA-B-restricted CMV epitopes that are well studied were used alongside recently identified HLA-C-restricted ones.

The CDR3 sequence is 14 residues long. Germline CDR1 and CDR2: SGHDT and YYEEEE. J gave up 3 bases and V 5 bases, and 7 bases lay outside the gene matches. Study-level results: Summed frequency of shared TCR beta families picked out CMV carriers who also had the relevant HLA. CMV-specific TCR beta clonotypes restricted by HLA-C were the ones dominating the ex vivo response.

The chain carries TRBV5-6 and TRBJ1-1; TRBD1 matches at 7 bases. This sequence originates from a human donor in good health (CMV status not recorded). Some clones in this sample may be carry-over from other donors' samples. Specimen: cultured PBMCs, collected from culture after CMV antigen stimulation. CDR3 in DNA: TGTGCCAGCAGGATGCAGGGGGGATACACTGAAGCTTTCTTT. As protein: CASRMQGGYTEAFF.